One and the same sample provided the 15 T cell receptor beta chains below, sequenced in a study of OX40 agonist ivuxolimab in advanced cancers. Sequencing was performed with immunoSEQ multiplex PCR; in TCRdb, only in-frame clones are kept and a portion is missing. This sample has 30,000 to 45,000 clones, with roughly 81% found just once. The sequencing here drew on CD4+ or CD8+ T cells sorted from blood, taken in a trial of the OX40 agonist ivuxolimab. The receptors come from an adult with an advanced solid tumor such as melanoma, head and neck, liver or kidney cancer.

The chain uses TRBV18 and TRBJ1-5, with TRBD1 as a possible D gene (6 bases). The CDR3 is 14 amino acids. The V gene lost 4 bases and the J gene lost 3 bases, with 10 bases spanning the gap. The germline V gene encodes CDR1 KGHSH and CDR2 LQKENI. The CDR3, as DNA: TGTGCCAGCTCACTAGGGGACAACAATCAGCCCCAGCATTTT. Protein sequence: CASSLGDNNQPQHF.

The genes are TRBV19 and TRBJ2-3, with 10 bases lining up with TRBD2. CDR1 and CDR2 (germline): LNHDA, SQIVND (reference sequence). J gave up 0 bases and V 4 bases, and 4 bases lay outside the gene matches. The CDR3 totals 16 residues. CDR3 coding DNA: TGTGCCAGTAGTACTAGCGGGGGACCTAGCACAGATACGCAGTATTTT. Translation gives CASSTSGGPSTDTQYF.

This chain links TRBV9 with TRBJ1-1, with 8 bases matching TRBD1. The germline V gene has CDR1 SGDLS and CDR2 YYNGEE. The CDR3 is made up of 15 amino acids. J lost 5 bases, V lost 1 base, and 7 bases had no gene match. CDR3: CASSVQGAGGTEAFF. DNA of the CDR3: TGTGCCAGCAGCGTACAGGGGGCTGGAGGAACTGAAGCTTTCTTT.

The chain recombines TRBV29-1 with TRBJ2-1; D not resolved. This CDR3 has 12 amino acids. V dropped 4 bases and J dropped 7 bases, with 11 bases sitting between them. The germline CDR1 and CDR2 sequences are SQVTM and ANQGSEA. This chain's CDR3 is CSVVVRWNEQFF. DNA of the CDR3: TGCAGCGTTGTGGTTAGGTGGAATGAGCAGTTCTTC.

Points on this clone: The sample carries other DNA sequences with the same CDR3. V gene TRBV4-3 combines with J gene TRBJ2-7; TRBD1 is a possible D gene (6 bases). The CDR3 totals 16 residues. From germline, CDR1 is LGHNA and CDR2 YSLEER. Trimming shortened V by 0 bases and J by 0 bases, and 12 bases separated the two germline ends. In DNA form, the CDR3 reads TGCGCCAGCAGCCAAGATCGCAGGGGCCCCTCCTACGAGCAGTACTTC. Its protein is CASSQDRRGPSYEQYF.

This chain connects TRBV2 to TRBJ1-2, with 7 bases aligning to TRBD1. V dropped 6 bases and J dropped 8; count of bases not matched to a gene: 6. The CDR3 consists of 12 residues. The germline CDR1 and CDR2 sequences are SNHLY and FYNNEI. For the CDR3, the DNA is TGTGCCAGCAGGAGCAGGGGGTTCGGCTACACCTTC. It codes for CASRSRGFGYTF.

This clone was seen a single time. The chain joins TRBV4-1 to TRBJ2-5, with D unclear. The CDR3 runs 14 residues. From germline, CDR1 is MGHRA and CDR2 YSYEKL. Between the trimmed V and J ends, which lost 1 base and 1 base, there was a span of 7 bases. The CDR3 DNA sequence: TGCGCCAGCAGCCAAGGACGGTTCCAAGAGACCCAGTACTTC. It yields the protein CASSQGRFQETQYF.

V usage is TRBV6-1 and J usage is TRBJ2-2; TRBD1 or TRBD2 may be the D gene (5 bases each). Germline CDR1 MNHNS, CDR2 SASEGT. CDR3 length: 13 amino acids. Trimming shortened V by 4 bases and J by 9 bases, and 12 bases separated the two germline ends. The DNA for the CDR3 is TGTGCCAGCAGTGGAATGGGGGTACGGGAGCTGTTTTTT. Protein product: CASSGMGVRELFF.

This clone was recorded only once. The genes are TRBV28 and TRBJ1-2, with 7 bases fitting TRBD1. J gave up 6 bases and V 8 bases, and 18 bases lay outside the gene matches. This CDR3 contains 16 residues. Germline V gene data show CDR1 as MDHEN and CDR2 as SYDVKM. CDR3 coding DNA: TGTGCCAGCGACGACTACCGGGACAGATGGAGCCATGGCTACACCTTC. The encoded protein is CASDDYRDRWSHGYTF.

This clone appeared a few times. The chain links TRBV9 to TRBJ2-7; TRBD2 matches 9 bases. Germline V gene lookup returns CDR1 SGDLS and CDR2 YYNGEE. The junction had 3 bases not matched to a gene; V was cut back by 5 bases and J by 3 bases. The CDR3 has 13 amino acids. In DNA, the CDR3 is TGTGCCAGCAGTGCGACTAGCGGCTACGAGCAGTACTTC. Protein: CASSATSGYEQYF.

The rearrangement links TRBV19 to TRBJ2-2, with 10 nucleotides matching TRBD2. The germline CDR1 and CDR2 sequences are LNHDA and SQIVND (reference sequence). The ends lost 4 bases at V and 6 bases at J; junction bases unmatched: 8. The CDR3 length is 16 residues. Here the CDR3 reads CASSNLAGALAGELFF. As DNA, the CDR3 is TGTGCCAGTAGTAACCTAGCGGGAGCTCTAGCCGGGGAGCTGTTTTTT. Full variable domain (outside the CDR3, taken from reference TRBV19 and TRBJ2-2): DGGITQSPKYLFRKEGQNVTLSCEQNLNHDAMYWYRQDPGQGLRLIYYSQIVNDFQKGDIAEGYSVSREKKESFPLTVTSAQKNPTAFYLCASSNLAGALAGELFFGEGSRLTVL.

V gene TRBV7-2 combines with J gene TRBJ1-5; unclear D gene. V was pared by 5 bases and J by 10 bases, with 21 bases between. The CDR3 sequence is 15 residues long. Germline CDR1 is SGHTA and CDR2 is FQGNSA. Here the CDR3 reads CASSTSQDGRSPQHF. The DNA of the CDR3 is TGTGCCAGCAGCACCTCCCAGGATGGAAGGTCTCCCCAGCATTTT.

This chain joins TRBV11-2 and TRBJ2-4; 8 bases are shared with TRBD1. This CDR3 comprises 17 residues. V gave up 1 base and J gave up 1 base; unmatched junction bases: 6. Germline CDR1 reads SGHAT; CDR2 reads FQNNGV. The CDR3 sequence is CASSLAGGLMAKNIQYF. The CDR3 DNA is TGTGCCAGCAGCTTAGCAGGGGGCCTTATGGCCAAAAACATTCAGTACTTC.

This chain joins TRBV5-1 and TRBJ1-2; unclear D gene. Germline V gives CDR1 SGHRS, CDR2 YFSETQ. The CDR3 extends over 12 amino acids. Trimming cost V 3 bases and J 3 bases, with 6 bases left between them. Written as DNA, the CDR3 is TGCGCCAGCAGCTCGGGGTACTATGGCTACACCTTC. Translating gives CASSSGYYGYTF.

V gene TRBV28 combines with J gene TRBJ1-2; 7 nucleotides line up with TRBD1. The germline V gene encodes CDR1 MDHEN and CDR2 SYDVKM. V trimming: 6 bases; J trimming: 1 base; junction bases outside the gene matches: 5. The CDR3 is made up of 14 amino acids. CDR3 in DNA: TGTGCCAGCAGACTTAACAGGGGTAACTATGGCTACACCTTC. Amino acids: CASRLNRGNYGYTF.